The clone carrying this T cell receptor beta chain turned up a few times. Its matching antigen is unknown. These data are taken from a study of human T cells and chemical hapten exposure. About the research overall: Weekly administration of diphenylcyclopropenone to the scalp of patients continued throughout the roughly 25-week study. Regarding the study as a whole: PT1 expanded TCR counts correlated positively with patch test score.

The sample's time point: pre-sensitization, week 0. The treatment is: therapeutic diphenylcyclopropenone sensitization with weekly scalp DPC. TCRdb called the RACE reads again in MiXCR, with one record for every CDR3 protein. Here the sample spans about 85,000 distinct CDR3 sequences, 8.5% being singletons. The length of the CDR3 is 16 residues. Germline assignment: CDR1 SGHDT and CDR2 YYEEEE. The junction had 3 bases not matched to a gene; V was cut back by 0 bases and J by 1 base. The source was whole blood, collected in connection with sensitization to the hapten diphenylcyclopropenone (DPC). This TCR was recovered from a man aged 40-55 years with alopecia areata. Some clones in this sample may be carry-over from other donors' samples. The rearrangement joins TRBV5-6 to TRBJ2-3; 9 positions agree with TRBD1. The CDR3 loop reads CASSLGGDRGTDTQYF. CDR3 nucleotides: TGTGCCAGCAGCTTGGGAGGGGACAGGGGCACAGATACGCAGTATTTT. The full variable domain, its missing parts supplied by reference TRBV5-6 and TRBJ2-3, is DAGVTQSPTHLIKTRGQQVTLRCSPKSGHDTVSWYQQALGQGPQFIFQYYEEEERQRGNFPDRFSGHQFPNYSSELNVNALLLGDSALYLCASSLGGDRGTDTQYFGPGTRLTVL.